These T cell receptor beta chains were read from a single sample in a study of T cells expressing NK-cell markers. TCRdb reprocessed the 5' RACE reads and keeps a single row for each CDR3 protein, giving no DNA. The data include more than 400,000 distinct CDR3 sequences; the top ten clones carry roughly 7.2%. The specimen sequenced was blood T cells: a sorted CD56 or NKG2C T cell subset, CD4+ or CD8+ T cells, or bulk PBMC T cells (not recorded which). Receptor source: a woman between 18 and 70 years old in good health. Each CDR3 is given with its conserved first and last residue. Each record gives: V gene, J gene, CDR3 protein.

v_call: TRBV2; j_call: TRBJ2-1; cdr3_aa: CASRAPGGGEQFF
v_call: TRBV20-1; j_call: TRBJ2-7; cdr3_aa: CSARDGDRGTYEQYF
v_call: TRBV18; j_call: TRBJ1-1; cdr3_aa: CASSPARGVNTEAFF
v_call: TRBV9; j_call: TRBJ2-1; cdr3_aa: CASSVDLGQASNEQFF
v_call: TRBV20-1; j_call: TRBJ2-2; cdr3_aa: CSARDHEGRLAGGAGELFF
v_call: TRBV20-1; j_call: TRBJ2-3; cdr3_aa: CSARSSGAYTQYF
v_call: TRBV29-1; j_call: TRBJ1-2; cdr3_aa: CSVVRHGLGGYTF
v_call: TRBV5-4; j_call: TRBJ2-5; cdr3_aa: CASSLGGGKQETQYF
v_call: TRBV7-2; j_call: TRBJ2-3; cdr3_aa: CASSLESPYNQYF
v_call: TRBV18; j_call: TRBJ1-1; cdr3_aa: CASSMGRVNTEAFF
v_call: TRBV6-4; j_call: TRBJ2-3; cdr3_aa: CASSEDGGAADTQYF
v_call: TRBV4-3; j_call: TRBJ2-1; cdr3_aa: CASSQTGSDEQFF
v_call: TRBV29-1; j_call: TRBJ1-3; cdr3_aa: CSVGSGNTIYF
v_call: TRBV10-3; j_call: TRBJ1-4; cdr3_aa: CAIRGTGGNEKLFF
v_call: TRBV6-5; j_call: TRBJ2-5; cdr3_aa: CASSYTAGQWKTQYF
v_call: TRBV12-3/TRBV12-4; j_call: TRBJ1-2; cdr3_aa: CASSFLGNNYGYTF
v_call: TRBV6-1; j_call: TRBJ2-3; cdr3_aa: CASRVRFSTDTQYF
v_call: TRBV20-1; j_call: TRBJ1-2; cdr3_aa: CSARTGGLGYTF
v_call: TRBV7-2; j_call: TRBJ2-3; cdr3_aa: CASTWGPPPQDTQYF
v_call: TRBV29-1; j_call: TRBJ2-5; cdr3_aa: CSEEGVKDETQYF
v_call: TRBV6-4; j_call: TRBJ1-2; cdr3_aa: CASSDTIRDRGRGGDGYTF
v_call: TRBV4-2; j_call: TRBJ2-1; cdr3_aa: CASSQDQGGVSYNEQFF
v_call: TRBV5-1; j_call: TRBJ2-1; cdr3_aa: CASSGGQGHNEQFF
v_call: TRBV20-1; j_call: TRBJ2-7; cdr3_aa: CSAGTSGRISYEQYF
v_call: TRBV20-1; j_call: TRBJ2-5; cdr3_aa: CSARLADTETQYF
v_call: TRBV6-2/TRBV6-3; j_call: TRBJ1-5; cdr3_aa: CASNPGMNQPQHF
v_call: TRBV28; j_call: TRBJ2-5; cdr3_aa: CASSFNGLRQETQYF
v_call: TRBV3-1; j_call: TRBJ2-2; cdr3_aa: CASSQDWRAGGPGELFF
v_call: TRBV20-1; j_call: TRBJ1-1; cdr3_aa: CSARVPDSTEAFF
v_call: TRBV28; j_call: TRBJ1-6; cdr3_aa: CASSSPGAGDNSPLHF
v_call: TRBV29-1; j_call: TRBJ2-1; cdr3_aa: CSVEGTSGRNEQFF
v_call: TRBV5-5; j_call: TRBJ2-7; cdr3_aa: CASSLYRVNEQYF
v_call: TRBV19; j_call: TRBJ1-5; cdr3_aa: CASRVDRGQPQHF
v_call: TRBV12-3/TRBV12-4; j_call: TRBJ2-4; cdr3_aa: CASSFGGGQNIQYF
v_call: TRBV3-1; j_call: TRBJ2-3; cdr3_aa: CASSQRLRTTDTQYF
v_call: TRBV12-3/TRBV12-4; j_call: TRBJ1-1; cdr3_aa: CASSPTDRGRGTEAFF
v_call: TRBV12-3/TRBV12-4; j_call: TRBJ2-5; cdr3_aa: CASSSSRGQETQYF
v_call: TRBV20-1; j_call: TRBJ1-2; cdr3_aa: CSARAAGRDYGYTF
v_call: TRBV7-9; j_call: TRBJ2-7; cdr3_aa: CASRHVGDRSYEQYF
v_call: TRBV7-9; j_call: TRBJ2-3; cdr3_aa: CASSWTSEGTDTQYF
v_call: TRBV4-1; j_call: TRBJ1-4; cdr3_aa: CASSQRTNRAKTNEKLFF
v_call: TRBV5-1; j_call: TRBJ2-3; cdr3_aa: CASSVTGTGGADTQYF
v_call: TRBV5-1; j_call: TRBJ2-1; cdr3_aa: CASSPGTSGGYNEQFF
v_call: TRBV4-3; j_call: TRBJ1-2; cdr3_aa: CASSQEGTGNYGYTF
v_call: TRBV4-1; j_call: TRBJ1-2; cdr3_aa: CASSQVSGTGGWGLYGYTF
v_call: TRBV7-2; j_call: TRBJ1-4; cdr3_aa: CASSQTAVNEKLFF
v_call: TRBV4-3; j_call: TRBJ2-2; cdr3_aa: CASSQGSNTGELFF